What follows describes a single T cell receptor (beta chain). Its specificity is not known. This specimen belongs to a study of regulatory T cells in long-lasting Graves disease. Findings and caveats of the study: TRBV28, TRBJ1-2 and TRBJ2-5 were segments that persistent disease favored.

This sample's time point: persistent/refractory GD, antithyroid drugs over 5 years with positive TRAb. PBMC RNA served as the TCR library source. Per the germline V gene, CDR1 is SGHRS and CDR2 is YFSETQ. CDR3 length: 16 residues. V dropped 0 bases and J dropped 2 bases, with 11 bases sitting between them. Building the TCR beta libraries relied on iRepertoire HTBI primers, and CDR3 regions underwent Arm-PCR. TCRdb re-called the multiplex PCR reads through MiXCR, storing one row per CDR3 protein. The sample has approximately 400,000 distinct CDR3 sequences; 20% are singletons. The sequencing here drew on peripheral blood mononuclear cells (PBMCs), taken when the disease was refractory, from a patient treated with antithyroid drugs. The chain uses TRBV5-1 and TRBJ1-4; tentative D call: TRBD1 (5 bases). The receptor comes from a female donor with Graves disease. CDR3: CASSLEPGRTNEKLFF. DNA for the CDR3: TGCGCCAGCAGCTTGGAGCCAGGGCGGACTAATGAAAAACTGTTTTTT.